This TCR beta chain was captured by sequencing in a study of breast tumors, draining lymph nodes, adjacent tissues. Germline loops: CDR1 MNHNY, CDR2 SVGAGI (reference sequence). The V end was cut by 0 bases, the J end by 5 bases, with 13 bases between. The CDR3 is 16 residues long. Samples came from axillary lymph nodes draining the breast cancer. This clonotype was observed at least ten times. TCRdb processed the multiplex PCR reads anew with MiXCR; each CDR3 protein has one entry. The repertoire includes more than 250,000 distinct CDR3 sequences, around 30% of them detected once, and roughly 1.2% sits in the top ten.

The clonotype was recovered from a female donor with breast cancer. Some clones in this sample may be carry-over from other donors' samples. V and J are TRBV6-6 and TRBJ2-2; D gene unclear. What was sequenced was axillary lymph node tissue. The CDR3 sequence: CASSYSITPRTGELFF. CDR3 DNA sequence: TGTGCCAGCAGTTACTCGATTACCCCTAGGACCGGGGAGCTGTTTTTT.